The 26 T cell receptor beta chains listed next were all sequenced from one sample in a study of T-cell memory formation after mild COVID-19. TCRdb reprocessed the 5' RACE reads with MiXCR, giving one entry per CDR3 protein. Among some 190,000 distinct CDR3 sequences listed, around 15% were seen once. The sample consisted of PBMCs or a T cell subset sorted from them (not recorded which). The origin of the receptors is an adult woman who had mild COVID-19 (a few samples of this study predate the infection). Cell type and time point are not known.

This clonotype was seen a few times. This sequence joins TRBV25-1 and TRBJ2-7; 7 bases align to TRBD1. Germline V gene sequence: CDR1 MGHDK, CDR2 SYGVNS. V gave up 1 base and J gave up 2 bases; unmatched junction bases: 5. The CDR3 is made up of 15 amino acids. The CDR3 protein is CASSEFGQGAYEQYF. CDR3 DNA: TGTGCCAGCAGTGAATTCGGGCAGGGGGCCTACGAGCAGTACTTC.

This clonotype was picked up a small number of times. CDR3 residues: CSARILAGDTQYF. In DNA form, the CDR3 reads TGCAGTGCTAGGATACTAGCGGGAGATACGCAGTATTTT. The J gene is TRBJ2-3, the V gene TRBV20-1, with TRBD2 matching 9 bases. This CDR3 is built from 13 residues. In germline, CDR1 is DFQATT, CDR2 SNEGSKA (reference sequence). Trimming took 3 bases from V and 5 from J; bases not matched to a gene: 3.

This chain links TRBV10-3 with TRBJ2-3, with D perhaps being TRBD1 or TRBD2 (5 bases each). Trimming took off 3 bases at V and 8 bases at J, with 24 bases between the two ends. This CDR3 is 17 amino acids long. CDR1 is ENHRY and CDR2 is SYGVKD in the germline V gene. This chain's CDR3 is CAISEGVRDGRDGTQYF. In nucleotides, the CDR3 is TGTGCCATCAGTGAAGGTGTCAGGGACGGACGAGATGGTACGCAGTATTTT.

The CDR3 sequence: CASSDRSYNEQFF. The CDR3 DNA reads as TGTGCCAGCAGCGACCGTTCCTACAATGAGCAGTTCTTC. The V and J genes are TRBV2 and TRBJ2-1; no firm D call. The CDR3 has 13 residues. Per the germline V gene, CDR1 is SNHLY and CDR2 is FYNNEI. Between the trimmed V and J ends, which lost 6 bases and 1 base, there was a span of 7 bases.

CDR3 sequence reads: CASRLRGGDSTDTQYF. CDR3 in DNA: TGTGCCAGCAGGCTGAGGGGCGGGGATAGCACAGATACGCAGTATTTT. This sequence joins TRBV12-3 or TRBV12-4 and TRBJ2-3, with a tentative D call TRBD2 (6 bases). The germline V and J ends were trimmed by 6 bases and 0 bases, with 16 bases remaining between them. The CDR3 totals 16 residues.

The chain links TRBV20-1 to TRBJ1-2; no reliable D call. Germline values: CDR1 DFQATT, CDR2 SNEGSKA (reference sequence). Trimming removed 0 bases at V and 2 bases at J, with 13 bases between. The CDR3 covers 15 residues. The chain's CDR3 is CSARDARRTNYGYTF. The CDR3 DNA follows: TGCAGTGCTAGAGACGCTCGGAGGACGAACTATGGCTACACCTTC.

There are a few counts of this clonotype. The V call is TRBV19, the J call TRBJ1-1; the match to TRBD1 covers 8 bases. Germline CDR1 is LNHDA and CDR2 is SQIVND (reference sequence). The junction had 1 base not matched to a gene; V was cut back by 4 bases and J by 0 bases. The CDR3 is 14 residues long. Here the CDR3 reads CASSKDRVNTEAFF. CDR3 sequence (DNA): TGTGCCAGTAGTAAGGACAGGGTGAACACTGAAGCTTTCTTT. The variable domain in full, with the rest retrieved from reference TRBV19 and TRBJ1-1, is DGGITQSPKYLFRKEGQNVTLSCEQNLNHDAMYWYRQDPGQGLRLIYYSQIVNDFQKGDIAEGYSVSREKKESFPLTVTSAQKNPTAFYLCASSKDRVNTEAFFGQGTRLTVV.

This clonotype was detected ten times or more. DNA of the CDR3: TGTGCCAGCAGAAGGCTAGCGTCCTACAATGAGCAGTTCTTC. Encoded protein: CASRRLASYNEQFF. The chain has TRBV6-6 and TRBJ2-1; the D gene is possibly TRBD2 (6 bases). CDR3 length equals 14 residues. The V and J ends lost 6 bases and 1 base respectively, with 10 bases between them. Germline V CDR1 and CDR2: MNHNY, SVGAGI (reference sequence).

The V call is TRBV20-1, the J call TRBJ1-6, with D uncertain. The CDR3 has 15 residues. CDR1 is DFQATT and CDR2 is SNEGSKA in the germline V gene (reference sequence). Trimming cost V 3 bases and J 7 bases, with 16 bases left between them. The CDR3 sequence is CSASRAELRNSPLHF. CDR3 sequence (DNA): TGCAGTGCTAGTCGGGCAGAACTAAGGAATTCACCCCTCCACTTT.

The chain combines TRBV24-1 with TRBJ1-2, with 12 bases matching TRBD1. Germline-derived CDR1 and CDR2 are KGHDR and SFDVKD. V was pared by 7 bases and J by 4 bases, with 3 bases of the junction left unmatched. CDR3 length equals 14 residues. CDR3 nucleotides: TGTGCCACCAGGGGACAGGGGGCTAGCTATGGCTACACCTTC. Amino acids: CATRGQGASYGYTF.

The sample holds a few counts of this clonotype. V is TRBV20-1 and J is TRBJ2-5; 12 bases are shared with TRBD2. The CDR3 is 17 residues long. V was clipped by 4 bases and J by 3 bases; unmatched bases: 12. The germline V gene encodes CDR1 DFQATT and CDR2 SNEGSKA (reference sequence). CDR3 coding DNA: TGCAGTGCTACATGGGATAAGAGACTAGCGGGGGAAGAGACCCAGTACTTC. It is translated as CSATWDKRLAGEETQYF.

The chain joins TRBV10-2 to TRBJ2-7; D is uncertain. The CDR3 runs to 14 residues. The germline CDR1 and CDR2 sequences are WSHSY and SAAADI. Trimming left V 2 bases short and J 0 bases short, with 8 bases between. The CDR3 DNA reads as TGCGCCAGCAGTGAGCCGAGTTACTCCTACGAGCAGTACTTC. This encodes CASSEPSYSYEQYF.

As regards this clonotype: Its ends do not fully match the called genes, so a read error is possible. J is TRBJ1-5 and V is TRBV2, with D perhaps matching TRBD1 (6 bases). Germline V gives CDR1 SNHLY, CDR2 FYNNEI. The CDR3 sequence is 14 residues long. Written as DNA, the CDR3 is TGTGCCAGCAGCGAAGGGGGAGGGAATCAGCCCCAGCATTTT. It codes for CASSEGGGNQPQHF.

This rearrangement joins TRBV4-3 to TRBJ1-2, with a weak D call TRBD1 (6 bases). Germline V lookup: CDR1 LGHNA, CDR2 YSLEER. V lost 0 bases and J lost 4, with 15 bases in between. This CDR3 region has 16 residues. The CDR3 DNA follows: TGCGCCAGCAGCCAAGAAGGGGGGAGGTACGGCTATGGCTACACCTTC. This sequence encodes CASSQEGGRYGYGYTF.

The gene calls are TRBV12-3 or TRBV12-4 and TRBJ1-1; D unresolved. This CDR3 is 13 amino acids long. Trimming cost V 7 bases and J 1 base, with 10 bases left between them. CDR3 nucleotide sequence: TGTGCCAGCATCCTTACGGGGAACACTGAAGCTTTCTTT. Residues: CASILTGNTEAFF.

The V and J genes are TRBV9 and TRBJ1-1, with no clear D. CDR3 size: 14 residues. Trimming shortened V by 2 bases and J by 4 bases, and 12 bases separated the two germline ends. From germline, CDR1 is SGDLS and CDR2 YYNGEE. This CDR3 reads CASSVDVRGTEAFF. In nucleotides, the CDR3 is TGTGCCAGCAGCGTCGACGTGCGGGGCACTGAAGCTTTCTTT. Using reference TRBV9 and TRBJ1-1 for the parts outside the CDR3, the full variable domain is DSGVTQTPKHLITATGQRVTLRCSPRSGDLSVYWYQQSLDQGLQFLIQYYNGEERAKGNILERFSAQQFPDLHSELNLSSLELGDSALYFCASSVDVRGTEAFFGQGTRLTVV.

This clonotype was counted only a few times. Written as DNA, the CDR3 is TGTGCCAGCAGCCCCCAGCTCCCCGAAAAACTGTTTTTT. Translation: CASSPQLPEKLFF. This sequence joins TRBV7-9 and TRBJ1-4; D remains ambiguous. CDR1 and CDR2 (germline): SEHNR, FQNEAQ (reference sequence). The CDR3 spans 13 residues. V lost 5 bases and J lost 8, with 12 bases in between. Full variable domain (remainder filled in from reference TRBV7-9 and TRBJ1-4): DTGVSQNPRHKITKRGQNVTFRCDPISEHNRLYWYRQTLGQGPEFLTYFQNEAQLEKSRLLSDRFSAERPKGSFSTLEIQRTEQGDSAMYLCASSPQLPEKLFFGSGTQLSVL.

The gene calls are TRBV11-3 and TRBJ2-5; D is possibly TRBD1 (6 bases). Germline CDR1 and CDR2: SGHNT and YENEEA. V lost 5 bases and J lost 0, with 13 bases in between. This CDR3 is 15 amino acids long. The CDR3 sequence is CASSESRGYQETQYF. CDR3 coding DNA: TGTGCCAGCAGCGAAAGTAGGGGGTACCAAGAGACCCAGTACTTC.

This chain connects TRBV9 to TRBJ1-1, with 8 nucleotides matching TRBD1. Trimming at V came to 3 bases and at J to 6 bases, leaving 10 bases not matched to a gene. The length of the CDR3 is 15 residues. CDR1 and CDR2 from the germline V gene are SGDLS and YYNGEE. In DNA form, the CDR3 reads TGTGCCAGCAGCGCCCGGACAGGGTCTATCGCTGAAGCTTTCTTT. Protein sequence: CASSARTGSIAEAFF.

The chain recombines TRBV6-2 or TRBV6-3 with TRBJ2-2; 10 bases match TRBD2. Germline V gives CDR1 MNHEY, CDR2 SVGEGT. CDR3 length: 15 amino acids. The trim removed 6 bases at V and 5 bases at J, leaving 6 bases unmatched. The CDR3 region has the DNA TGTGCCAGCAGCGGAGCGGGGGGGCCTACCGGGGAGCTGTTTTTT. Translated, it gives CASSGAGGPTGELFF.

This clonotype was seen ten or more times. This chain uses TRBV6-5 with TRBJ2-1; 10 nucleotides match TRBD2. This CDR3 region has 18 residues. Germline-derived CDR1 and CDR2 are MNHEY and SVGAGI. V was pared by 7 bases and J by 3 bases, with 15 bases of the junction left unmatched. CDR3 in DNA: TGTGCCAGCATTCAACATTACAACCTAGCGGGAGTCTACAATGAGCAGTTCTTC. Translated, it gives CASIQHYNLAGVYNEQFF.

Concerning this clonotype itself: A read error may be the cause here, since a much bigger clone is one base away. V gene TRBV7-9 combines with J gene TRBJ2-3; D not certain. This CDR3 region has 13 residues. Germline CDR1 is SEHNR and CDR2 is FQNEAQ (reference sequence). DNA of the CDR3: TGTGTCAGCAGCCTGTGGAGCACAGATACGCAGTATTTT. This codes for CVSSLWSTDTQYF.

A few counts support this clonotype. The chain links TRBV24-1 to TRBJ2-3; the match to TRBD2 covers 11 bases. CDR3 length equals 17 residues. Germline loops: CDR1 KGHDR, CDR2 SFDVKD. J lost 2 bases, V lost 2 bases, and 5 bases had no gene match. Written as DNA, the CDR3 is TGTGCCACCAGTGATTGGGGACTAGCGGCCTCCACAGATACGCAGTATTTT. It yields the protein CATSDWGLAASTDTQYF.

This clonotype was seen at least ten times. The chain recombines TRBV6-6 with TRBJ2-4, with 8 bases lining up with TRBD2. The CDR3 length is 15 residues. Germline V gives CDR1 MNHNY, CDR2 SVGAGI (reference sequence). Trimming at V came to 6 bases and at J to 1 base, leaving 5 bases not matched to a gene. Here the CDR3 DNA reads TGTGCCAGCAGGCGGGGGGAAGGGGCCAAAAACATTCAGTACTTC. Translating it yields CASRRGEGAKNIQYF.

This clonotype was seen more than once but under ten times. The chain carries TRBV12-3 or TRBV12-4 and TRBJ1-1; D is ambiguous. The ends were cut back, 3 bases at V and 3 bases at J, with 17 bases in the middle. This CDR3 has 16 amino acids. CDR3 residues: CASSFLLLSRYTEAFF. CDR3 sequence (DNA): TGTGCCAGCAGTTTCCTCTTATTGAGTCGGTACACTGAAGCTTTCTTT.

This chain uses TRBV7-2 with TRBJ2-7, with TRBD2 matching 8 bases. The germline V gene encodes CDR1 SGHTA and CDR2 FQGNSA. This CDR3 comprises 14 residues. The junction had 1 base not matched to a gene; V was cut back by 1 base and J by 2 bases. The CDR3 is CASSLDGRAYEQYF. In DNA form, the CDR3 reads TGTGCCAGCAGCTTAGACGGGAGGGCCTACGAGCAGTACTTC.